This entry lists 20 T cell receptor beta chains sequenced from one sample in a study of blood T cell repertoires in COVID-19. Libraries were prepared by immunoSEQ multiplex PCR; TCRdb keeps only in-frame clonotypes and omits some of them. The table lists 97,000 or so clones, more than 80% of them singletons. The sample comprised peripheral blood. These receptors were obtained from a human donor in a cohort sampled during active COVID-19.

The rearrangement links TRBV2 to TRBJ2-5; D may be TRBD2 (7 bases). This CDR3 spans 19 amino acids. CDR1 is SNHLY, CDR2 FYNNEI, per germline. Trimming removed 8 bases from V and 0 bases from J, with 28 bases in between. DNA for the CDR3: TGTGCCAGCCGTTGGGTTGTTGTACGACAGGCGGGGGACCAAGAGACCCAGTACTTC. Its protein product is CASRWVVVRQAGDQETQYF.

The chain has TRBV7-2 and TRBJ2-1; 11 nucleotides line up with TRBD2. V was pared by 4 bases and J by 6 bases, with 5 bases of the junction left unmatched. Germline V gene data show CDR1 as SGHTA and CDR2 as FQGNSA. The CDR3 spans 15 residues. The CDR3 reads CASSYLAGGPNEQFF. The CDR3 DNA follows: TGTGCCAGCAGCTATCTAGCGGGGGGTCCCAATGAGCAGTTCTTC.

The CDR3 sequence: CASSVGLAGFSETQYF. For the CDR3, the DNA is TGTGCCAGCAGCGTAGGGCTAGCGGGGTTTTCAGAGACCCAGTACTTC. The chain combines TRBV9 with TRBJ2-5; 9 bases are shared with TRBD2. J was trimmed by 4 bases and V by 0 bases; bases with no gene match: 7. CDR1 and CDR2 (germline): SGDLS, YYNGEE. The CDR3 spans 16 residues.

Details on this clone: At one of its ends the junction is not consistent with the germline gene, which may arise from a read error. CDR3 coding DNA: TGTGCCAGCAGCCCCCCCAACAATGCGCAGTTCTTC. Translating gives CASSPPNNAQFF. The chain couples TRBV7-2 to TRBJ2-1; D gene ambiguous. Per germline, CDR1 SGHTA and CDR2 FQGNSA. This CDR3 region has 12 residues.

The chain employs TRBV5-1 and TRBJ2-3; D may be TRBD1 (6 bases). Germline V gives CDR1 SGHRS, CDR2 YFSETQ. Trimming left V 2 bases short and J 1 base short, with 17 bases between. The CDR3 has 17 residues. The CDR3 DNA reads as TGCGCCAGCAGCTTAACTCTACAGGGAGACGGCACAGATACGCAGTATTTT. The encoded protein is CASSLTLQGDGTDTQYF.

This chain links TRBV10-2 with TRBJ1-1; weak D call: TRBD1 (5 bases). CDR3 length: 14 residues. V was clipped by 3 bases and J by 1 base, with 9 bases between them. Germline CDR1 and CDR2: WSHSY and SAAADI. The CDR3 sequence: CASSEGHSNTEAFF. The CDR3 nucleotides are TGCGCCAGCAGTGAAGGACATTCGAACACTGAAGCTTTCTTT.

The chain carries TRBV3-1 (or the pseudogene TRBV3-2) and TRBJ1-6, with 8 bases aligning to TRBD1. Germline V CDR1 and CDR2: LGHDT, YNNKEL (reference sequence). The V and J ends lost 0 bases and 4 bases, in that order; junction bases with no gene match: 8. This CDR3 spans 18 amino acids. The CDR3 bases are TGTGCCAGCAGCCAAGATTCTAAGACAGGGGCTTATAATTCACCCCTCCACTTT. It specifies CASSQDSKTGAYNSPLHF.

This clone is a singleton in its sample. The chain uses TRBV7-8 and TRBJ1-2; TRBD1 agrees at 7 bases. The germline gives CDR1 SGHVS, CDR2 FQNEAQ. The V gene end was trimmed by 5 bases and the J gene end by 4 bases; junction bases not matched to a gene: 7. This CDR3 region has 14 residues. CDR3 coding DNA: TGTGCCAGCAGCCAACGACAGGGTGGCTATGGCTACACCTTC. Translation: CASSQRQGGYGYTF. Looking up the rest from reference TRBV7-8 and TRBJ1-2 gives the full variable domain: GAGVSQSPRYKVAKRGQDVALRCDPISGHVSLFWYQQALGQGPEFLTYFQNEAQLDKSGLPSDRFFAERPEGSVSTLKIQRTQQEDSAVYLCASSQRQGGYGYTFGSGTRLTVV.

The chain links TRBV6-6 to TRBJ1-2; D is ambiguous. The germline V gene has CDR1 MNHNY and CDR2 SVGAGI (reference sequence). The CDR3 loop spans 12 amino acids. The V end lost 5 bases, the J end lost 3 bases, and 7 bases lay between the germline ends. The CDR3, as DNA: TGTGCCAGCAGTCTGCGTTACTATGGCTACACCTTC. Its protein product is CASSLRYYGYTF.

CDR3 sequence (DNA): TGTGCCAGCAGTAGACAAGCAACTAATGAAAAACTGTTTTTT. Translating it yields CASSRQATNEKLFF. The rearrangement joins TRBV25-1 to TRBJ1-4; D uncertain. Germline V gene lookup returns CDR1 MGHDK and CDR2 SYGVNS. The CDR3 has 14 amino acids. V gave up 5 bases and J gave up 0 bases, with 7 bases separating them.

The genes are TRBV2 and TRBJ1-4, with D perhaps TRBD1 (5 bases). The germline CDR1 and CDR2 sequences are SNHLY and FYNNEI. V lost 3 bases and J 7 bases, leaving 9 bases between the germline ends. The CDR3 has 13 residues. The DNA of the CDR3 is TGTGCCAGCAGTGACCGACAGAGTGAAAAACTGTTTTTT. Translating gives CASSDRQSEKLFF.

The chain joins TRBV7-9 to TRBJ1-6; a weak D match, TRBD1 (5 bases). V lost 0 bases to trimming and J lost 6 bases, with 9 bases between them. CDR1 is SEHNR and CDR2 is FQNEAQ in the germline V gene (reference sequence). The CDR3 runs to 15 residues. In nucleotides, the CDR3 is TGTGCCAGCAGCTTAGCGGACATGAGTAATTCACCCCTCCACTTT. Translating it yields CASSLADMSNSPLHF.

The sample holds one count of this clone. The chain carries TRBV6-5 and TRBJ1-6; 8 positions match TRBD1. V gave up 7 bases and J gave up 7 bases; unmatched junction bases: 9. Germline loops: CDR1 MNHEY, CDR2 SVGAGI. CDR3 length: 15 amino acids. CDR3 sequence reads: CASNLGQGGNSPLHF. The CDR3, as DNA: TGTGCCAGCAACCTAGGACAGGGCGGGAATTCACCCCTCCACTTT.

J is TRBJ1-1 and V is TRBV9, with no clear D. The CDR3 loop spans 13 amino acids. V shed 3 bases and J shed 5 bases, with 11 bases lying between them. The germline CDR1 and CDR2 sequences are SGDLS and YYNGEE. The CDR3 coding sequence is TGTGCCAGCAGCGCCGGAAGGAGAACTGAAGCTTTCTTT. Translating gives CASSAGRRTEAFF.

The chain joins TRBV5-4 to TRBJ2-5; D possibly corresponds to TRBD1 (5 bases). The CDR3 runs to 15 residues. Germline V gives CDR1 SGHNT, CDR2 YYREEE (reference sequence). The V end was cut by 4 bases, the J end by 2 bases, with 15 bases between. The CDR3 bases are TGTGCCAGCAGCCCCCGTCAGGGATTGCAAGAGACCCAGTACTTC. Amino acids: CASSPRQGLQETQYF.

V and J are TRBV6-5 and TRBJ2-2; 10 nucleotides align to TRBD1. J gave up 4 bases and V 1 base, and 3 bases lay outside the gene matches. This CDR3 has 16 amino acids. Germline V gives CDR1 MNHEY, CDR2 SVGAGI. CDR3 nucleotides: TGTGCCAGCAGTTACTTTCGGACAGGGGGCACCGGGGAGCTGTTTTTT. Residues: CASSYFRTGGTGELFF.

The rearrangement uses TRBV27 and TRBJ2-3, with 16 bases lining up with TRBD2. V gave up 4 bases and J gave up 8 bases; unmatched junction bases: 6. Germline V gives CDR1 MNHEY, CDR2 SMNVEV (reference sequence). This CDR3 is built from 16 residues. As DNA, the CDR3 is TGTGCCAGCAGTTCGGGACTAGCGGGGGGGCTGGCTACGCAGTATTTT. Its translation is CASSSGLAGGLATQYF.

CDR3: CASSSSRADTQYF. CDR3 DNA: TGTGCCAGCAGCTCCTCCAGGGCAGATACGCAGTATTTT. The rearrangement joins TRBV7-3 to TRBJ2-3; TRBD1 might be the D (5 bases). Between the trimmed V and J ends, which lost 4 bases and 4 bases, there was a span of 9 bases. Germline V gene sequence: CDR1 SGHTA, CDR2 FQGTGA. The CDR3 totals 13 residues.

This sequence joins TRBV5-5 and TRBJ1-6; TRBD1 matches 9 bases. V was pared by 3 bases and J by 7 bases, with 2 bases of the junction left unmatched. Germline V gene lookup returns CDR1 SGHKS and CDR2 YYEKEE (reference sequence). CDR3 size: 14 residues. The CDR3 region is CASSWTGVNSPLHF. The CDR3 DNA sequence: TGTGCCAGCAGCTGGACAGGGGTGAATTCACCCCTCCACTTT.

The genes are TRBV5-1 and TRBJ2-1; TRBD2 aligns across 7 bases. The ends lost 3 bases at V and 8 bases at J; junction bases unmatched: 8. The germline gives CDR1 SGHRS, CDR2 YFSETQ. The CDR3 is 14 residues long. CDR3 residues: CASSSTGRDDEQFF. For the CDR3, the DNA is TGCGCCAGCAGCTCCACTGGGAGGGACGATGAGCAGTTCTTC.